This T cell receptor (beta chain) was obtained from a study of long-term antiretroviral therapy in people with HIV. It was version v3.0 of the immunoSEQ assay that was run at survey level. Data came from immunoSEQ multiplex PCR; TCRdb stores just in-frame clones and leaves some out. Counted here are about 14,000 clones, nearly 90% occurring once; the ten biggest clones make up 11%. This clone has a single count. The germline V gene has CDR1 LGHNA and CDR2 YSLEER. V was clipped by 0 bases and J by 3 bases, with 5 bases between them. This CDR3 has 14 amino acids. The clonotype was recovered from a man aged 40-49 years with HIV. Here the sequenced sample was unsorted PBMCs, taken 6.2 years after starting antiretroviral therapy. The V call is TRBV4-3, the J call TRBJ2-2; D not resolved. The CDR3 DNA reads TGCGCCAGCAGCCAAGATGGGTACACCGGGGAGCTGTTTTTT. Its protein product is CASSQDGYTGELFF.